What follows are 2 T cell receptor beta chains derived from one specimen sequenced in a study of blood T cell repertoires in COVID-19. The table came from immunoSEQ multiplex PCR; TCRdb's copy has only in-frame clones and leaves some out. The data hold some 250,000 clones, with around 90% observed a single time. The sample was peripheral blood. All receptors come from a human donor in a cohort sampled during active COVID-19.

This chain uses TRBV4-3 with TRBJ2-7, with 13 bases fitting TRBD2. CDR1 is LGHNA, CDR2 YSLEER, per germline. Germline trimming cut 0 bases from V and 4 bases from J; bases unmatched to any gene: 9. There are 18 residues in the CDR3. CDR3 DNA sequence: TGCGCCAGCAGCCAAGATCCGGCCGGGACTAGCGGGGATTACGAGCAGTACTTC. Protein: CASSQDPAGTSGDYEQYF.

Of note for this clone: Within the sample, other DNA sequences also encode this same CDR3. V and J are TRBV3-1 (or the pseudogene TRBV3-2) and TRBJ2-7, with D uncertain. The CDR3 spans 11 residues. Germline values: CDR1 LGHDT, CDR2 YNNKEL (reference sequence). The V gene lost 6 bases and the J gene lost 4 bases, with 7 bases spanning the gap. Here the CDR3 reads CASSLLYEQYF. The CDR3 bases are TGTGCCAGCAGTCTCTTATACGAGCAGTACTTC.